The 9 T cell receptor beta chains below come from one sample, sequenced in a study of blood T cell repertoires in COVID-19. Method: immunoSEQ multiplex PCR; TCRdb's copy keeps in-frame clones and lacks some. The table shows roughly 120,000 clones, with more than 70% occurring only once. Sequenced material: peripheral blood. These receptors were taken from a man in his 60s with acute or convalescent COVID-19.

J is TRBJ2-4 and V is TRBV19; 12 positions agree with TRBD2. Germline CDR1 LNHDA, CDR2 SQIVND (reference sequence). With 3 bases clipped from V and 3 bases from J, the junction kept 12 bases outside the gene matches. The CDR3 is made up of 19 amino acids. CDR3 in DNA: TGTGCCAGTAGTATGACTAGCGGGAGCGATTATTCCCACAAAAACATTCAGTACTTC. Its translation is CASSMTSGSDYSHKNIQYF.

This chain uses TRBV4-2 with TRBJ2-7; TRBD2 matches at 10 bases. This CDR3 spans 15 amino acids. Germline V lookup: CDR1 LGHNA, CDR2 YNFKEQ. The junction had 4 bases not matched to a gene; V was cut back by 0 bases and J by 5 bases. This chain's CDR3 is CASSQELAGMDEQYF. The CDR3 DNA sequence: TGTGCCAGCAGCCAAGAACTAGCGGGAATGGACGAGCAGTACTTC.

Note on this clone: The same CDR3 is also encoded by other DNA sequences in this sample. The chain joins TRBV7-2 to TRBJ1-1; 8 positions match TRBD1. Germline CDR1 and CDR2: SGHTA and FQGNSA. The CDR3 length is 13 residues. The V segment lost 6 bases and the J segment 2 bases; nucleotides outside the gene matches: 2. Written as DNA, the CDR3 is TGTGCCAGCAGTCCAGGGGGCAACACTGAAGCTTTCTTT. As protein: CASSPGGNTEAFF.

The gene calls are TRBV10-3 and TRBJ1-1; 7 positions agree with TRBD1. This CDR3 is built from 13 residues. The germline V gene has CDR1 ENHRY and CDR2 SYGVKD. V shed 8 bases, J shed 4 bases, and the junction held 7 bases outside the gene matches. This CDR3 is CAILEDRSTEAFF. DNA for the CDR3: TGTGCCATCTTGGAGGACAGGTCCACTGAAGCTTTCTTT.

This clone was counted once. In DNA form, the CDR3 reads TGTGCCAGCAGTCCGGAACTCCGGAGCTCCTACGAGCAGTACTTC. Its protein product is CASSPELRSSYEQYF. V gene TRBV28 combines with J gene TRBJ2-7; D ambiguous. CDR3 size: 15 residues. Per germline, CDR1 MDHEN and CDR2 SYDVKM. The ends were cut back, 5 bases at V and 0 bases at J, with 14 bases in the middle.

This clone was detected only a few times. The rearrangement uses TRBV19 and TRBJ1-1, with 10 bases that match TRBD1. This CDR3 has 16 amino acids. Germline V gene sequence: CDR1 LNHDA, CDR2 SQIVND (reference sequence). V lost 6 bases, J lost 1 base, and 8 bases stayed unmatched. CDR3 loop: CASRGQGPNPNTEAFF. As DNA, the CDR3 is TGTGCCAGTAGGGGACAGGGGCCCAACCCGAACACTGAAGCTTTCTTT.

This clone occurred a few times. The chain combines TRBV7-6 with TRBJ1-3; tentative D call: TRBD1 (6 bases). From germline, CDR1 is SGHVS and CDR2 FNYEAQ. Deletions cut 7 bases from V and 2 bases from J, with 18 bases between. The CDR3 totals 16 residues. In DNA, the CDR3 is TGTGCCAGCAAATCGGGCAGGGGACCAGCTGGAAACACCATATATTTT. Translating it yields CASKSGRGPAGNTIYF.

The gene calls are TRBV18 and TRBJ2-7; 9 positions match TRBD1. The V and J ends lost 4 bases and 12 bases, in that order; junction bases with no gene match: 13. Looked up from germline, CDR1 is KGHSH and CDR2 is LQKENI. This CDR3 contains 14 residues. This chain's CDR3 is CASSRGTGRTLLYF. The CDR3 DNA reads as TGTGCCAGCTCACGGGGGACAGGGAGGACCCTACTGTACTTC.

CDR3 coding DNA: TGCAGTGCTAGTGTCCCTCTGCGGCGGAAAAGCACAGATACGCAGTATTTT. Its translation: CSASVPLRRKSTDTQYF. V gene TRBV20-1 combines with J gene TRBJ2-3; D call uncertain. The CDR3 loop spans 17 amino acids. Germline V gene data show CDR1 as DFQATT and CDR2 as SNEGSKA (reference sequence). Trimming shortened V by 3 bases and J by 0 bases, and 19 bases separated the two germline ends.